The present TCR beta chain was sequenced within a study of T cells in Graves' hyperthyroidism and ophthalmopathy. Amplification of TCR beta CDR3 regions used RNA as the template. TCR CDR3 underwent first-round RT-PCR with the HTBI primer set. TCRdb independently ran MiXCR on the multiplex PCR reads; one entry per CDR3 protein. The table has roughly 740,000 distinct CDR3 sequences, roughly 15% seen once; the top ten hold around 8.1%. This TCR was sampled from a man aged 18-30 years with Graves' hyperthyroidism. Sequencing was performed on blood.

The CDR3 coding sequence is TGTGCCAGCAGCCAAGGGACAGTTAATTCACCCCTCCACTTT. It is translated as CASSQGTVNSPLHF. The chain combines TRBV3-1 with TRBJ1-6; a weak D match, TRBD1 (6 bases). CDR1 is LGHDT and CDR2 is YNNKEL in the germline V gene (reference sequence). CDR3 length: 14 amino acids. The V gene lost 1 base and the J gene lost 6 bases, with 7 bases spanning the gap. The variable domain in full, with the rest retrieved from reference TRBV3-1 and TRBJ1-6, is DTAVSQTPKYLVTQMGNDKSIKCEQNLGHDTMYWYKQDSKKFLKIMFSYNNKELIINETVPNRFSPKSPDKAHLNLHINSLELGDSAVYFCASSQGTVNSPLHFGNGTRLTVT.